This T cell receptor (beta chain) comes out of a study of Ad26.COV2.S vaccination and SARS-CoV-2 variants. At the level of the study: The COV1001 Ad26.COV2.S trial arm included the donor. Ad26.COV2.S shots went into the muscle once or twice, 56 days apart.

TCRdb's copy holds only in-frame clones and misses some; the assay was immunoSEQ multiplex PCR. This table has 360,000 or so clones, roughly 87% appearing once. As for treatment: some 19 received Ad26.COV2.S at low or high dose, single or two shots; roughly five received placebo; per-sample allocation not given. Samples analyzed were those drawn on day 63 after the first vaccine or placebo injection. This receptor was taken from a person between 18 and 59 years old who received the Ad26.COV2.S COVID-19 vaccine or a placebo. This specimen was peripheral blood, taken in a trial of Ad26.COV2.S vaccine versus placebo.

CDR3 amino acids: CASGSGTPNTEAFF. DNA of the CDR3: TGTGCTAGTGGTTCGGGGACGCCGAACACTGAAGCTTTCTTT. The V gene is TRBV12-5, the J gene TRBJ1-1; a possible D gene is TRBD1 (5 bases). V dropped 4 bases and J dropped 1 base, with 10 bases sitting between them. This CDR3 is 14 amino acids long. Germline CDR1 and CDR2: LGHNT and FRNRAP.